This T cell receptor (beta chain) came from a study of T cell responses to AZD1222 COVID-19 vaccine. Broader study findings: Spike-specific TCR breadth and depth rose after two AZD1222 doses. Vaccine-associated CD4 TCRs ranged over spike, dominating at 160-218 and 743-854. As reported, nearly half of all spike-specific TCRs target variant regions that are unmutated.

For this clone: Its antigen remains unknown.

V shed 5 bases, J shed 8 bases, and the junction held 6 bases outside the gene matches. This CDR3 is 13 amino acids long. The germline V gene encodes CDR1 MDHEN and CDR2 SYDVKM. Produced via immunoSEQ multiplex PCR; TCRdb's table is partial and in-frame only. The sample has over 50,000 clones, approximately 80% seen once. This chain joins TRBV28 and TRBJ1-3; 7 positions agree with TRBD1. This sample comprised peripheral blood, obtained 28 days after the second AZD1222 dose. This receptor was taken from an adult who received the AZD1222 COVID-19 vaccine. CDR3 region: CASSLKGAYTIYF. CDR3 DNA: TGTGCCAGCAGTCTCAAGGGGGCTTACACCATATATTTT.